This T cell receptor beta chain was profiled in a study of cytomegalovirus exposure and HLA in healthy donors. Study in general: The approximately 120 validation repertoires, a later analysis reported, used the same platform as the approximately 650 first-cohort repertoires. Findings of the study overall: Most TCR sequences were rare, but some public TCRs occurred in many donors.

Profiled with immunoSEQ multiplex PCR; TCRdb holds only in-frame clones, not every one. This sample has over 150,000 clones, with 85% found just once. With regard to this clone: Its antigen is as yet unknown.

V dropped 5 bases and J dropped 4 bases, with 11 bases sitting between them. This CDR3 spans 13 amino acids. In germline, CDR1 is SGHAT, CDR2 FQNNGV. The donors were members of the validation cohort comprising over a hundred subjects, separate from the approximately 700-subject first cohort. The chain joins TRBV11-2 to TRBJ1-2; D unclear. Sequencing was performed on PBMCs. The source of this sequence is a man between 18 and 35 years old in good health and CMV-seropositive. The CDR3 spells CASSLNSGYGYTF. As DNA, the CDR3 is TGTGCCAGCAGCCTGAACAGCGGCTATGGCTACACCTTC. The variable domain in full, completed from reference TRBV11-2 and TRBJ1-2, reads EAGVAQSPRYKIIEKRQSVAFWCNPISGHATLYWYQQILGQGPKLLIQFQNNGVVDDSQLPKDRFSAERLKGVDSTLKIQPAKLEDSAVYLCASSLNSGYGYTFGSGTRLTVV.